A single sample is the source of the 29 T cell receptor beta chains below, sequenced in a study of T cell clonality in common variable immunodeficiency. No antigen is known for these receptors. The data were produced by immunoSEQ multiplex PCR, yet TCRdb's version contains in-frame clones alone and is incomplete. Listed for the sample are some 14,000 clones, none seen a single time. Study-wide results and caveats: Reportedly, TCR beta sequences from common variable immunodeficiency showed fewer deletions and N-nucleotide insertions.

Sample: peripheral blood mononuclear cells. These receptors were obtained from a human donor with common variable immunodeficiency.

This clone showed up just a few times. The read falls 3 residues short of the CDR3 end, and the missing part is taken from the germline J gene. V and J are TRBV7-2 and TRBJ2-7, with D tentatively TRBD1 (6 bases). From germline, CDR1 is SGHTA and CDR2 FQGNSA. The CDR3 is 11 amino acids. V dropped 5 bases and J dropped 6 bases, with 8 bases sitting between them. The CDR3 reads CASSRRGEQYF. The part of the CDR3 DNA that was read is TGTGCCAGCAGCCGCAGGGGCGAG.

The table lists this clone with a few counts. The read halts 3 residues ahead of the CDR3 end, with the missing end drawn from the germline J gene. This chain links TRBV7-9 with TRBJ2-3, with 9 bases lining up with TRBD1. Germline lookup yields CDR1 SEHNR and CDR2 FQNEAQ (reference sequence). The CDR3 totals 15 residues. The J segment lost 6 bases and the V segment lost 3 bases, leaving 7 bases of the junction unmatched. CDR3 loop: CASSFRTGASDTQYF. The CDR3 bases that were read are TGTGCCAGCAGCTTCAGGACAGGGGCTTCGGATACG.

This clone was seen a handful of times. With the read ending 3 residues before the CDR3 end, the germline J gene is used to fill in that end. The chain carries TRBV7-6 and TRBJ2-1; possibly TRBD2 for D (7 bases). V lost 5 bases and J 4 bases, leaving 18 bases between the germline ends. Germline V gives CDR1 SGHVS, CDR2 FNYEAQ. This CDR3 region has 16 residues. The part of the CDR3 DNA that was read is TGTGCCAGCAGCCTGGGGGGGGGCGGCCCTTACAATGAG. Its translation is CASSLGGGGPYNE. The CDR3 as a whole reads CASSLGGGGPYNEQFF.

This clone was seen more than once but under ten times. Partial CDR3 DNA: TGTGCCAGTAGTATGTACCCCAGTGGCACAGATACG. It is translated as CASSMYPSGTDT. The CDR3 reads in full as CASSMYPSGTDTQYF. The rearrangement links TRBV19 to TRBJ2-3; D ambiguous. Read sequence stops 3 residues before the CDR3 end, and the germline J gene provides the missing end. This CDR3 is built from 15 residues. Per germline, CDR1 LNHDA and CDR2 SQIVND (reference sequence). V lost 3 bases and J lost 1, with 11 bases in between.

This clone was recorded a few times. The CDR3 goes on 3 residues after the read ends, and that part is filled in from the germline J gene. The chain carries TRBV30 and TRBJ1-3, with D unclear. V was shortened by 7 bases and J by 1 base, with 14 bases between the two germline ends. This CDR3 has 14 amino acids. Germline V gives CDR1 GTSNPN, CDR2 SVGIG (reference sequence). The CDR3 region is CASPRGGSGNTIYF. The DNA read from the CDR3 is TGTGCCTCCCCGCGGGGAGGGTCTGGAAACACC.

This clone has more than one count but fewer than ten. The read ends 3 residues shy of where the CDR3 ends; the end is completed using the germline J gene. This rearrangement joins TRBV18 to TRBJ2-5, with 7 bases lining up with TRBD1. Germline V gives CDR1 KGHSH, CDR2 LQKENI. This CDR3 is 17 amino acids long. Trimming cost V 5 bases and J 4 bases; bases outside gene matches: 16. CDR3 loop: CASSAARQGLVRETQYF. The sequenced CDR3 bases are TGTGCCAGCTCAGCGGCCCGACAGGGCCTTGTTCGAGAGACC.

As to this clone: Read sequence stops 3 residues before the CDR3 end, and the germline J gene provides the missing end. The V and J genes are TRBV19 and TRBJ2-1, with D possibly TRBD1 on 6 matching bases. This CDR3 comprises 14 residues. Germline CDR1 reads LNHDA; CDR2 reads SQIVND (reference sequence). V gave up 5 bases and J gave up 2 bases, with 10 bases separating them. The CDR3 is CASSWRQAYNEQFF. The DNA read from the CDR3 is TGTGCCAGTAGTTGGAGACAGGCCTACAATGAG.

This clone has just a few counts. The sequence runs out 3 residues before the end of the CDR3; the remainder is reconstructed from the germline J gene. This chain joins TRBV19 and TRBJ1-1, with 9 bases lining up with TRBD1. The length of the CDR3 is 15 residues. V lost 6 bases and J lost 4; bases outside the gene matches: 9. Germline assignment: CDR1 LNHDA and CDR2 SQIVND (reference sequence). CDR3 DNA, as far as it was read: TGTGCCAGTAGGACCTTGAACAGGGGGCCCACTGAA. Protein: CASRTLNRGPTE. The whole CDR3 reads CASRTLNRGPTEAFF.

As regards this clone: The read ends 3 residues shy of where the CDR3 ends; the end is completed using the germline J gene. The chain uses TRBV7-6 and TRBJ1-1; the D gene is possibly TRBD1 (5 bases). Germline assignment: CDR1 SGHVS and CDR2 FNYEAQ. The CDR3 totals 15 residues. Trimming pared 1 base from V and 1 base from J, leaving 10 bases between. The CDR3 reads CASSLGRGKNTEAFF. CDR3 DNA, as far as it was read: TGTGCCAGCAGCTTAGGGAGGGGAAAGAACACTGAA.

Details on this clone: The DNA ends 3 residues before the CDR3 does, and the rest of the CDR3 is filled in from the germline J gene. The genes are TRBV7-2 and TRBJ1-3; no definite D call. Looked up from germline, CDR1 is SGHTA and CDR2 is FQGNSA. V was trimmed by 3 bases and J by 0 bases, leaving 9 bases between them. The CDR3 totals 15 residues. Here the CDR3 reads CASSLQPLSGNTIYF. Incomplete CDR3 DNA: TGTGCCAGCAGCTTGCAACCACTCTCTGGAAACACC.

This clone was found a few times. Read sequence stops 3 residues before the CDR3 end, and the germline J gene provides the missing end. The chain links TRBV7-6 to TRBJ2-7; tentative D call: TRBD1 (6 bases). V was clipped by 5 bases and J by 2 bases, with 10 bases between them. CDR3 length: 13 amino acids. Germline V CDR1 and CDR2: SGHVS, FNYEAQ. CDR3 loop: CASSAGTTYEQYF. CDR3 bases read: TGTGCCAGCAGCGCCGGGACAACCTACGAG.

This clone counts as medium-sized (0.01 to 0.1%). The sequence runs out 3 residues before the end of the CDR3; the remainder is reconstructed from the germline J gene. The chain employs TRBV20-1 and TRBJ1-5; no definite D call. This CDR3 has 13 amino acids. Trimming cost V 0 bases and J 7 bases, with 10 bases left between them. Per the germline V gene, CDR1 is DFQATT and CDR2 is SNEGSKA (reference sequence). The CDR3 DNA, read in part, is TGCAGTGCTAGAGATGGACCGGGGCAGCCC. Translated, it gives CSARDGPGQP. The complete CDR3 sequence is CSARDGPGQPQHF.

With regard to this clone: The DNA ends 3 residues before the CDR3 does, and the rest of the CDR3 is filled in from the germline J gene. The chain joins TRBV7-2 to TRBJ2-7; D is unclear. The CDR3 runs to 12 residues. The germline V gene encodes CDR1 SGHTA and CDR2 FQGNSA. The V end was cut by 5 bases, the J end by 0 bases, with 5 bases between. Here the CDR3 reads CASSTSSYEQYF. Partial CDR3 DNA: TGTGCCAGCAGCACAAGCTCCTACGAG.

This clone was counted only a few times. The CDR3 loop reads CASNKQGAYEQYF. Partial CDR3 DNA: TGTGCCAGCAACAAACAGGGGGCCTACGAG. The chain links TRBV7-2 to TRBJ2-7, with TRBD1 matching over 8 bases. The missing CDR3 end, 3 residues past where the read stops, is filled in from the germline J gene. After removal of 7 bases from V and 2 bases from J, the junction contained 4 bases not matched to a gene. Germline-derived CDR1 and CDR2 are SGHTA and FQGNSA. This CDR3 has 13 residues.

The table lists this clone with a few counts. The read falls 3 residues short of the CDR3 end, and the missing part is taken from the germline J gene. The V call is TRBV7-8, the J call TRBJ2-7; TRBD1 matches at 9 bases. There are 15 residues in the CDR3. J gave up 1 base and V 3 bases, and 4 bases lay outside the gene matches. Germline CDR1 is SGHVS and CDR2 is FQNEAQ. The CDR3 protein is CASSFSGTGSYEQYF. CDR3 DNA (partial): TGTGCCAGCAGCTTCTCCGGGACAGGGTCCTACGAG.

This clone was seen a few times. The read stops 3 residues short of the end of the CDR3; the missing end is completed from the germline J gene. The chain carries TRBV7-2 and TRBJ1-5; TRBD1 agrees at 10 bases. This CDR3 has 15 residues. Germline values: CDR1 SGHTA, CDR2 FQGNSA. V lost 7 bases, J lost 6 bases, and 9 bases stayed unmatched. The CDR3 bases that were read are TGTGCCAGCACCAAAGGACAGGGGGAATTTCAGCCC. It is translated as CASTKGQGEFQP. The entire CDR3 protein is CASTKGQGEFQPQHF.

A few counts support this clone. Coverage ceases 3 residues before the CDR3 finishes, and the germline J gene fills in the end. The chain employs TRBV6-4 and TRBJ2-1, with 8 bases aligning to TRBD2. Germline V gives CDR1 MRHNA, CDR2 SNTAGT. The junction had 10 bases not matched to a gene; V was cut back by 0 bases and J by 3 bases. This CDR3 region has 18 residues. Partial CDR3 DNA: TGTGCCAGCAGTGACTCGATAAATGGACTAGCAGACTACAATGAG. This gives the protein CASSDSINGLADYNE. The full CDR3 protein is CASSDSINGLADYNEQFF.

This clone was found many times. The read halts 3 residues ahead of the CDR3 end, with the missing end drawn from the germline J gene. The chain combines TRBV7-2 with TRBJ2-5; 9 nucleotides agree with TRBD2. Germline lookup yields CDR1 SGHTA and CDR2 FQGNSA. The length of the CDR3 is 15 residues. The J segment lost 3 bases and the V segment lost 3 bases, leaving 5 bases of the junction unmatched. The chain's CDR3 is CASSFGGGGKETQYF. Incomplete CDR3 DNA: TGTGCCAGCAGCTTTGGCGGGGGGGGAAAAGAGACC.

Concerning this clone: The read stops 3 residues short of the end of the CDR3; the missing end is completed from the germline J gene. The V call is TRBV6-1, the J call TRBJ1-3, with D unresolved. Deletions cut 2 bases from V and 0 bases from J, with 5 bases between. CDR1 MNHNS and CDR2 SASEGT come from the germline V gene. The CDR3 is made up of 14 amino acids. CDR3: CASSERASGNTIYF. Incomplete CDR3 DNA: TGTGCCAGCAGTGAACGCGCCTCTGGAAACACC.

This clone is medium-sized. The sequenced fragment ends 3 residues before the CDR3 boundary, so the rest is inferred from the germline J gene. The chain recombines TRBV20-1 with TRBJ1-4; a possible D gene is TRBD1 (6 bases). V was clipped by 6 bases and J by 3 bases, with 14 bases between them. The CDR3 loop spans 14 amino acids. The germline V gene encodes CDR1 DFQATT and CDR2 SNEGSKA (reference sequence). The CDR3 DNA, read in part, is TGCAGTGCCAAGGGGGACGGAGCTAATGAAAAA. Its protein product is CSAKGDGANEK. The CDR3 in full is CSAKGDGANEKLFF.

The CDR3 here is CASSPPSGGGGWNTEAFF. The CDR3 bases that were read are TGTGCCAGCTCACCACCAAGCGGCGGGGGCGGCTGGAACACTGAA. This chain joins TRBV18 and TRBJ1-1, with D possibly being TRBD1 (6 bases). The read finishes 3 residues shy of the CDR3 end, and the germline J gene is used to complete it. V gave up 0 bases and J gave up 1 base, with 18 bases separating them. CDR1 KGHSH and CDR2 LQKENI come from the germline V gene. The CDR3 length is 18 residues.

Worth noting for this clone: The read terminates 3 residues before the CDR3 end, so the remaining end is supplied by the germline J gene. The V and J genes are TRBV7-9 and TRBJ2-5; 9 bases are a match to TRBD2. The CDR3 extends over 14 amino acids. Germline V gene data show CDR1 as SEHNR and CDR2 as FQNEAQ (reference sequence). V lost 3 bases and J lost 4; bases outside the gene matches: 3. The CDR3 loop is CASSFSTSGETQYF. The part of the CDR3 DNA that was read is TGTGCCAGCAGCTTTTCGACTAGCGGAGAGACC.

As regards this clone: The missing CDR3 end, 3 residues past where the read stops, is filled in from the germline J gene. The gene calls are TRBV18 and TRBJ1-1, with D maybe TRBD1 (5 bases). V shed 1 base and J shed 4 bases, with 10 bases lying between them. Germline CDR1 reads KGHSH; CDR2 reads LQKENI. This CDR3 region has 14 residues. The CDR3 protein is CASSPRKGSTEAFF. CDR3 DNA, as far as it was read: TGTGCCAGCTCACCACGAAAGGGGTCCACTGAA.

This clone was observed a handful of times. With the read ending 3 residues before the CDR3 end, the germline J gene is used to fill in that end. The chain combines TRBV19 with TRBJ2-7; 7 bases agree with TRBD2. The V gene's germline CDR1 is LNHDA and CDR2 SQIVND (reference sequence). Trimming at V came to 5 bases and at J to 4 bases, leaving 14 bases not matched to a gene. This CDR3 spans 16 amino acids. CDR3 DNA (partial): TGTGCCAGTAGTTCCCAAACTCGCGGGGGACCATACGAG. Residues: CASSSQTRGGPYE. The complete CDR3 sequence is CASSSQTRGGPYEQYF.

This clone was counted only a few times. Sequencing ends 3 residues short of the CDR3 end; the germline J gene provides the rest. This chain links TRBV7-9 with TRBJ2-3, with TRBD1 as a possible D gene (5 bases). Trimming took 1 base from V and 5 from J, leaving 13 bases between them. The CDR3 consists of 15 residues. Germline lookup yields CDR1 SEHNR and CDR2 FQNEAQ (reference sequence). CDR3 DNA, as far as it was read: TGTGCCAGCAGCTTAGAGAGGACACCCTTAGATACG. Protein sequence: CASSLERTPLDT. The CDR3 in full is CASSLERTPLDTQYF.

A few counts support this clone. The DNA read from the CDR3 is TGTGCCAGCAGATTAAGGAGGGAATCAGGGTTCCTGTTATTGTACGAG. Translating gives CASRLRRESGFLLLYE. The entire CDR3 sequence reads CASRLRRESGFLLLYEQYF. The V call is TRBV2, the J call TRBJ2-7, with D possibly TRBD2 on 6 matching bases. The read ends 3 residues shy of where the CDR3 ends; the end is completed using the germline J gene. With 6 bases removed from V and 4 bases from J, the gap between germline ends came to 31 bases. Germline CDR1 and CDR2: SNHLY and FYNNEI. The CDR3 consists of 19 residues.

This clone was recorded a few times. The CDR3 end falls 3 residues outside the read, so it is completed with the germline J gene. The chain couples TRBV18 to TRBJ1-3; the match to TRBD1 covers 9 bases. This CDR3 contains 17 residues. CDR1 is KGHSH and CDR2 is LQKENI in the germline V gene. After removal of 0 bases from V and 1 base from J, the junction contained 4 bases not matched to a gene. The CDR3 reads CASSPPWDRVSGNTIYF. The CDR3 DNA, read in part, is TGTGCCAGCTCACCACCGTGGGACAGGGTTTCTGGAAACACC.

Note on this clone: The read finishes 3 residues shy of the CDR3 end, and the germline J gene is used to complete it. The chain recombines TRBV18 with TRBJ2-2; no definite D call. Trimming stripped 4 bases from V and 1 base from J, with 4 bases between. This CDR3 is 13 amino acids long. Germline assignment: CDR1 KGHSH and CDR2 LQKENI. CDR3 protein: CASSRQNTGELFF. The CDR3 DNA, read in part, is TGTGCCAGCTCACGACAGAACACCGGGGAG.

This clone was seen a few times. With the read ending 3 residues before the CDR3 end, the germline J gene is used to fill in that end. The chain joins TRBV19 to TRBJ2-1; D is possibly TRBD2 (6 bases). Per the germline V gene, CDR1 is LNHDA and CDR2 is SQIVND (reference sequence). This CDR3 region has 15 residues. Trimming took 5 bases from V and 0 from J, leaving 11 bases between them. The chain's CDR3 is CASSAGSTSYNEQFF. CDR3 DNA, as far as it was read: TGTGCCAGTAGTGCGGGGTCGACCTCCTACAATGAG.